This T cell receptor (beta chain) emerged from a study of blood T cell repertoires in COVID-19. Across the whole study: The United States, Italy and Spain supplied acute and convalescent COVID-19 samples.

TCRdb's table, derived via immunoSEQ multiplex PCR, lists solely in-frame clones and lacks some. The sample has some 460,000 clones, about 90% seen once. Assignments of participants to cohorts depended upon their own reported clinical history. Germline V gives CDR1 SGHNT, CDR2 YYREEE (reference sequence). The CDR3 runs to 15 residues. The V end lost 2 bases, the J end lost 1 base, and 12 bases lay between the germline ends. This receptor was identified in a young woman who had recovered from COVID-19. What was sequenced was PBMCs or T cells enriched from blood (not recorded which). The chain couples TRBV5-4 to TRBJ1-1; D is undetermined. This CDR3 is CASSLPGGQNTEAFF. Here the CDR3 DNA reads TGTGCCAGCAGCTTACCTGGCGGCCAGAACACTGAAGCTTTCTTT.